The 27 T cell receptor beta chains listed next were all sequenced from one sample in a study of T cell responses to AZD1222 COVID-19 vaccine. TCRdb's table, derived via immunoSEQ multiplex PCR, lists solely in-frame clones and lacks some. The table includes approximately 150,000 clones, more than 85% detected once. This specimen consisted of peripheral blood, obtained 28 days after the second AZD1222 dose. These receptors originate from an adult who received the AZD1222 COVID-19 vaccine.

The rearrangement joins TRBV2 to TRBJ2-1; 11 bases are a match to TRBD2. The CDR3 extends over 15 amino acids. Germline lookup yields CDR1 SNHLY and CDR2 FYNNEI. The V gene end was trimmed by 2 bases and the J gene end by 9 bases; junction bases not matched to a gene: 6. The CDR3 spells CASSELAGGQGEQFF. CDR3 nucleotides: TGTGCCAGCAGTGAACTAGCGGGAGGACAGGGTGAGCAGTTCTTC.

This rearrangement joins TRBV27 to TRBJ1-5; D is possibly TRBD1 (6 bases). The CDR3 contains 15 residues. V lost 5 bases and J lost 7, with 18 bases in between. In germline, CDR1 is MNHEY, CDR2 SMNVEV (reference sequence). This chain's CDR3 is CASSTGRGFRQPQHF. The CDR3 nucleotides read TGTGCCAGCAGTACGGGCAGGGGTTTTCGACAGCCCCAGCATTTT.

The chain links TRBV3-1 (or the pseudogene TRBV3-2) to TRBJ2-1, with TRBD1 identical over 7 bases. Unmatched junction bases numbered 1, after V lost 0 bases and J lost 5 bases. CDR1 is LGHDT and CDR2 is YNNKEL in the germline V gene (reference sequence). The CDR3 runs to 14 residues. The chain's CDR3 is CASSQETGNNEQFF. CDR3 nucleotide sequence: TGTGCCAGCAGCCAAGAGACAGGGAACAATGAGCAGTTCTTC.

The chain carries TRBV30 and TRBJ1-5, with 8 bases that match TRBD1. The ends lost 1 base at V and 7 bases at J; junction bases unmatched: 9. From germline, CDR1 is GTSNPN and CDR2 SVGIG (reference sequence). CDR3 size: 15 residues. DNA of the CDR3: TGTGCCTGGAGTGGAGATGGCAGGGGGCACCAGCCCCAGCATTTT. It codes for CAWSGDGRGHQPQHF.

This clone has a handful of counts. J is TRBJ1-5 and V is TRBV9, with D maybe TRBD1 (6 bases). With 0 bases removed from V and 9 bases from J, the gap between germline ends came to 10 bases. The CDR3 totals 13 residues. Germline V gene lookup returns CDR1 SGDLS and CDR2 YYNGEE. This CDR3 is CASSVEGEGPQHF. For the CDR3, the DNA is TGTGCCAGCAGCGTAGAGGGGGAGGGGCCCCAGCATTTT.

The genes are TRBV10-3 and TRBJ1-1; TRBD1 might be the D (5 bases). Germline CDR1 ENHRY, CDR2 SYGVKD. CDR3 length equals 15 residues. V was pared by 0 bases and J by 0 bases, with 8 bases between. The CDR3 DNA sequence: TGTGCCATCAGTGAGTCGGGCAGGGTGAACACTGAAGCTTTCTTT. As protein: CAISESGRVNTEAFF.

V is TRBV19 and J is TRBJ2-2; possible D gene TRBD1, 5 bases. Trimming shortened V by 3 bases and J by 4 bases, and 6 bases separated the two germline ends. The CDR3 has 13 amino acids. Germline CDR1 is LNHDA and CDR2 is SQIVND (reference sequence). For the CDR3, the DNA is TGTGCCAGTAGTATCCAGGGCACCGGGGAGCTGTTTTTT. Translation gives CASSIQGTGELFF.

The chain combines TRBV5-1 with TRBJ1-4; a weak D match, TRBD1 (5 bases). The V gene lost 1 base and the J gene lost 2 bases, with 9 bases spanning the gap. The CDR3 runs 15 residues. Germline assignment: CDR1 SGHRS and CDR2 YFSETQ. CDR3 DNA: TGCGCCAGCAGCTTGCAGGGTGGGACTAATGAAAAACTGTTTTTT. Amino acid sequence: CASSLQGGTNEKLFF.

The CDR3, as DNA: TGCGCCAGCAGCGAACAGGGTGGGAACACCGGGGAGCTGTTTTTT. Protein: CASSEQGGNTGELFF. V and J are TRBV5-1 and TRBJ2-2, with D perhaps TRBD1 (6 bases). Looked up from germline, CDR1 is SGHRS and CDR2 is YFSETQ. Trimming pared 4 bases from V and 1 base from J, leaving 11 bases between. The CDR3 length is 15 residues.

This clone was seen a few times. V and J are TRBV4-3 and TRBJ2-5; 8 nucleotides line up with TRBD2. Germline V lookup: CDR1 LGHNA, CDR2 YSLEER. The CDR3 contains 15 residues. Unmatched junction bases numbered 1, after V lost 0 bases and J lost 1 base. The CDR3 DNA reads as TGCGCCAGCAGCCAAGAACGGGGGGGCCAAGAGACCCAGTACTTC. This sequence encodes CASSQERGGQETQYF.

This chain links TRBV19 with TRBJ2-5; D possibly matches TRBD1 or TRBD2 (5 bases each). Germline loops: CDR1 LNHDA, CDR2 SQIVND (reference sequence). This CDR3 has 17 amino acids. Trimming removed 1 base at V and 2 bases at J, with 17 bases between. CDR3 protein: CASSIALLGEGQETQYF. The CDR3 nucleotides read TGTGCCAGTAGTATAGCCCTGCTGGGTGAGGGGCAAGAGACCCAGTACTTC. Filled out from reference TRBV19 and TRBJ2-5, the complete variable domain reads DGGITQSPKYLFRKEGQNVTLSCEQNLNHDAMYWYRQDPGQGLRLIYYSQIVNDFQKGDIAEGYSVSREKKESFPLTVTSAQKNPTAFYLCASSIALLGEGQETQYFGPGTRLLVL.

This clone was detected once. This chain uses TRBV9 with TRBJ1-4; perhaps TRBD1 as D (5 bases). Per germline, CDR1 SGDLS and CDR2 YYNGEE. The CDR3 consists of 16 residues. V was shortened by 3 bases and J by 4 bases, with 16 bases between the two germline ends. The CDR3 nucleotides read TGTGCCAGCAGCGCCCACTCGGGGACGGGTAATGAAAAACTGTTTTTT. Translating gives CASSAHSGTGNEKLFF.

The chain has TRBV5-4 and TRBJ2-1; no firm D call. The CDR3 loop spans 15 amino acids. Per the germline V gene, CDR1 is SGHNT and CDR2 is YYREEE (reference sequence). Trimming took off 4 bases at V and 2 bases at J, with 13 bases between the two ends. CDR3 loop: CASSPFNRPYNEQFF. The CDR3 DNA sequence: TGTGCCAGCAGCCCGTTTAACCGTCCCTACAATGAGCAGTTCTTC.

V gene TRBV13 combines with J gene TRBJ2-3; no clear D. The CDR3 loop spans 15 amino acids. Germline CDR1 and CDR2: PRHDT and FYEKMQ (reference sequence). Trimming left V 5 bases short and J 5 bases short, with 17 bases between. The CDR3 sequence: CASSPDSRAIDTQYF. CDR3 DNA: TGTGCCAGCAGCCCTGACTCTAGAGCTATAGATACGCAGTATTTT.

The chain uses TRBV6-5 and TRBJ2-7; 10 positions agree with TRBD2. Trimming at V came to 7 bases and at J to 1 base, leaving 4 bases not matched to a gene. Germline V gene sequence: CDR1 MNHEY, CDR2 SVGAGI. The CDR3 covers 14 residues. Here the CDR3 reads CASTLTSGSYEQYF. CDR3 coding DNA: TGTGCCAGCACTCTGACTAGCGGGTCCTACGAGCAGTACTTC.

The DNA of the CDR3 is TGTGCCAGCAGCAAAACGTCCAGGGACACGAACACCGGGGAGCTGTTTTTT. Residues: CASSKTSRDTNTGELFF. The V call is TRBV21-1, the J call TRBJ2-2; TRBD1, the D gene given by the table, was not confirmed from the DNA. TRBV21-1 is assigned pseudogene status. This CDR3 comprises 17 residues.

The V call is TRBV5-6, the J call TRBJ1-1; D might be TRBD1 (5 bases). V lost 0 bases and J lost 4, with 10 bases in between. Germline V gives CDR1 SGHDT, CDR2 YYEEEE. CDR3 size: 14 residues. CDR3 in amino acids: CASSLAWGGTEAFF. The CDR3 DNA follows: TGTGCCAGCAGCTTGGCCTGGGGGGGCACTGAAGCTTTCTTT. Filled out from reference TRBV5-6 and TRBJ1-1, the complete variable domain reads DAGVTQSPTHLIKTRGQQVTLRCSPKSGHDTVSWYQQALGQGPQFIFQYYEEEERQRGNFPDRFSGHQFPNYSSELNVNALLLGDSALYLCASSLAWGGTEAFFGQGTRLTVV.

J is TRBJ1-1 and V is TRBV14, with D hard to call. V was clipped by 8 bases and J by 5 bases, with 12 bases between them. This CDR3 spans 12 amino acids. Per the germline V gene, CDR1 is SGHDN and CDR2 is FVKESK. CDR3 sequence: CASGPGRTEAFF. The CDR3 coding sequence is TGTGCCAGCGGGCCGGGGAGGACTGAAGCTTTCTTT.

The chain joins TRBV4-1 to TRBJ1-1, with D uncertain. The CDR3 covers 14 residues. Germline lookup yields CDR1 MGHRA and CDR2 YSYEKL. The ends were cut back, 1 base at V and 6 bases at J, with 12 bases in the middle. The CDR3 nucleotides read TGCGCCAGCAGCCAAGGCCCCCTTGGGGCTGAAGCTTTCTTT. Encoded protein: CASSQGPLGAEAFF.

This sequence joins TRBV30 and TRBJ1-3; D might be TRBD1 (6 bases). The CDR3 extends over 14 amino acids. Trimming removed 7 bases at V and 0 bases at J, with 13 bases between. Germline V gives CDR1 GTSNPN, CDR2 SVGIG (reference sequence). The CDR3 DNA is TGTGCCTCGACCCGGGGGCTCTCTGGAAACACCATATATTTT. Amino acid sequence: CASTRGLSGNTIYF.

This clone was seen only once. The genes are TRBV2 and TRBJ2-2; 9 bases line up with TRBD1. V lost 8 bases, J lost 1 base, and 5 bases stayed unmatched. Germline assignment: CDR1 SNHLY and CDR2 FYNNEI. The CDR3 consists of 15 residues. The CDR3 DNA reads as TGTGCCAGCCGTGGGACAGGGAAGAACACCGGGGAGCTGTTTTTT. It specifies CASRGTGKNTGELFF.

This chain links TRBV30 with TRBJ2-2, with a tentative D call TRBD2 (6 bases). CDR1 is GTSNPN and CDR2 is SVGIG in the germline V gene (reference sequence). The CDR3 is made up of 11 amino acids. V lost 5 bases and J 8 bases, leaving 9 bases between the germline ends. The CDR3 DNA reads as TGTGCCTGGGGGCGGGATGGGGAGCTGTTTTTT. Residues: CAWGRDGELFF.

The rearrangement links TRBV10-2 to TRBJ1-6, with no clear D. The CDR3 extends over 15 amino acids. V was clipped by 6 bases and J by 0 bases, with 9 bases between them. Germline V gives CDR1 WSHSY, CDR2 SAAADI. The DNA of the CDR3 is TGCGCCAGCAGGGGAGAGAGCTCCTATAATTCACCCCTCCACTTT. The encoded protein is CASRGESSYNSPLHF.

This clone came up once. This CDR3 reads CASSLGDWILGNTIYF. In DNA form, the CDR3 reads TGTGCCAGCAGCTTGGGAGATTGGATTCTTGGAAACACCATATATTTT. This sequence joins TRBV11-3 and TRBJ1-3, with unresolved D. Germline lookup yields CDR1 SGHNT and CDR2 YENEEA. The CDR3 runs 16 residues. The germline V and J ends were trimmed by 3 bases and 3 bases, with 15 bases remaining between them.

In this sample, this clone turned up once. The V and J genes are TRBV6-6 and TRBJ1-5, with D perhaps TRBD1 (6 bases). The germline V gene has CDR1 MNHNY and CDR2 SVGAGI (reference sequence). CDR3 length: 17 amino acids. Trimming took off 5 bases at V and 0 bases at J, with 17 bases between the two ends. CDR3 amino acids: CASSPTGSTYSNQPQHF. In DNA, the CDR3 is TGTGCCAGCAGTCCCACAGGGTCCACTTATAGCAATCAGCCCCAGCATTTT.

As DNA, the CDR3 is TGTGCCAGCAGCTCGACGGGTGGGACAGGGGGCTTTGGTGGCTACACCTTC. Amino acid sequence: CASSSTGGTGGFGGYTF. This rearrangement joins TRBV7-3 to TRBJ1-2; 12 nucleotides align to TRBD1. Per germline, CDR1 SGHTA and CDR2 FQGTGA. V lost 4 bases and J lost 7; bases outside the gene matches: 13. This CDR3 has 17 residues.

The chain is built from TRBV7-3 and TRBJ1-1; D perhaps matches TRBD1 (5 bases). Germline V CDR1 and CDR2: SGHTA, FQGTGA. CDR3 length equals 14 residues. Between the trimmed V and J ends, which lost 3 bases and 3 bases, there was a span of 11 bases. DNA of the CDR3: TGTGCCAGCAGCTTGTCTAGGGACGACACTGAAGCTTTCTTT. Translated, it gives CASSLSRDDTEAFF.